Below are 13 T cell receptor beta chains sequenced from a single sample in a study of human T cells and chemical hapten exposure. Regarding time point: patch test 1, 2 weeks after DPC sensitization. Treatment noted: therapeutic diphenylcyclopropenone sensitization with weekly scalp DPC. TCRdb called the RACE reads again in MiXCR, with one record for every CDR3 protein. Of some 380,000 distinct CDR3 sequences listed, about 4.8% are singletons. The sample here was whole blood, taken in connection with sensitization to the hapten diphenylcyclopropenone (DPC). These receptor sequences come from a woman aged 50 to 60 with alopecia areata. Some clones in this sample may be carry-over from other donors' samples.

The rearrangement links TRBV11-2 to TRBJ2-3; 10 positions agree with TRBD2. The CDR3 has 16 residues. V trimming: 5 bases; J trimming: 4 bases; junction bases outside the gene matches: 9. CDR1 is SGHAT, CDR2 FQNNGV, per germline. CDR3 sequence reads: CASSRRSGGAADTQYF. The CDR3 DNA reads TGTGCCAGCAGCAGACGGAGCGGGGGGGCGGCAGATACGCAGTATTTT. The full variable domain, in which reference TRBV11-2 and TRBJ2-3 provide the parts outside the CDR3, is EAGVAQSPRYKIIEKRQSVAFWCNPISGHATLYWYQQILGQGPKLLIQFQNNGVVDDSQLPKDRFSAERLKGVDSTLKIQPAKLEDSAVYLCASSRRSGGAADTQYFGPGTRLTVL.

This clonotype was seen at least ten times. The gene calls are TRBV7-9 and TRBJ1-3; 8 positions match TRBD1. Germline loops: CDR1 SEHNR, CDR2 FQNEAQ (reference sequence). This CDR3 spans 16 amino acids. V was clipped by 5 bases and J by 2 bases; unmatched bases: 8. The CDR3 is CASSPTRQGTGNTIYF. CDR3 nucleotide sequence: TGTGCCAGCAGCCCAACCCGACAGGGGACTGGAAACACCATATATTTT.

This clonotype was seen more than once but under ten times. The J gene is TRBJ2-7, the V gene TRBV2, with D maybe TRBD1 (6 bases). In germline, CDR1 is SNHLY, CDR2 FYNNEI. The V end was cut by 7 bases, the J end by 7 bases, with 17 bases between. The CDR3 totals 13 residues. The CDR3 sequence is CASKELPRGEQYF. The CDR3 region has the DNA TGTGCCAGCAAGGAACTGCCGAGGGGGGAGCAGTACTTC.

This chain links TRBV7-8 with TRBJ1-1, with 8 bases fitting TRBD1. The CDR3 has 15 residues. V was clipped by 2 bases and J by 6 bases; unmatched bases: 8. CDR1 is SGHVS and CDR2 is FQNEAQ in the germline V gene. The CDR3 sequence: CASSLMSGGVAEAFF. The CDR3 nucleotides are TGTGCCAGCAGCTTAATGTCAGGGGGCGTAGCTGAAGCTTTCTTT.

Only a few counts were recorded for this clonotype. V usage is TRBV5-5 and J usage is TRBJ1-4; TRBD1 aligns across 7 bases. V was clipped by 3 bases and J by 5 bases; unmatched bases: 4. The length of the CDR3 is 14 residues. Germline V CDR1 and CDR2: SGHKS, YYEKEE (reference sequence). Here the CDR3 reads CASSSTGQNEKLFF. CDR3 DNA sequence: TGTGCCAGCAGCTCCACGGGACAGAATGAAAAACTGTTTTTT.

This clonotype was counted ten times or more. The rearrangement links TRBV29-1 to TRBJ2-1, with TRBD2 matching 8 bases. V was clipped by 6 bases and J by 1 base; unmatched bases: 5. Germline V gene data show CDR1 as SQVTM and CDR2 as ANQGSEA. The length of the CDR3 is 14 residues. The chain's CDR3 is CSVGSGNSYNEQFF. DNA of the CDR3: TGCAGCGTGGGTAGCGGGAATTCCTACAATGAGCAGTTCTTC.

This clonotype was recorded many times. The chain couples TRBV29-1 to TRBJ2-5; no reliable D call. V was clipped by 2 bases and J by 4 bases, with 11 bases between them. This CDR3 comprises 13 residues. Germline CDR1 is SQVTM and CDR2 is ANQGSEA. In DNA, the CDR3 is TGCAGCGTTGAAAGGGCCACCGGAGAGACCCAGTACTTC. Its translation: CSVERATGETQYF.

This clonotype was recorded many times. This chain's CDR3 is CASFSGLAPPGNEQFF. The DNA of the CDR3 is TGTGCCAGCTTCTCTGGACTAGCGCCCCCCGGGAATGAGCAGTTCTTC. The chain joins TRBV6-5 to TRBJ2-1; 9 nucleotides agree with TRBD2. The V gene end was trimmed by 8 bases and the J gene end by 7 bases; junction bases not matched to a gene: 15. The CDR3 is made up of 16 amino acids. Germline CDR1 and CDR2: MNHEY and SVGAGI.

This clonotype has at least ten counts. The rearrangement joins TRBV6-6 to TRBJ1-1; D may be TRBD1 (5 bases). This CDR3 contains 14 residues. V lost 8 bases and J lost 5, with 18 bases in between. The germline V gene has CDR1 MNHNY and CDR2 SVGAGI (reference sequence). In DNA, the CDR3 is TGTGCCAGCGGTGTCAGGGTGGGTTGGACTGAAGCTTTCTTT. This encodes CASGVRVGWTEAFF.

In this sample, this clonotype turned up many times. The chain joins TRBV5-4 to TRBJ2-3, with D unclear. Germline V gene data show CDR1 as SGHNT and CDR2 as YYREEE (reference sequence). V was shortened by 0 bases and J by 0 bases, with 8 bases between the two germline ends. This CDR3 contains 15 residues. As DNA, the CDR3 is TGTGCCAGCAGCTTGGAGGCAGGTAGCACAGATACGCAGTATTTT. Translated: CASSLEAGSTDTQYF.

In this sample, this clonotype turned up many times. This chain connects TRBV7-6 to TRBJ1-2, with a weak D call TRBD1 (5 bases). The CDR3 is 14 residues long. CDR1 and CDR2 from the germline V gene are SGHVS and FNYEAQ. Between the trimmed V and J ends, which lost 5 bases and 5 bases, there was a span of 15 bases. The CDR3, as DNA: TGTGCCAGCAGCCGCGGGCCGGGGACGTATGGCTACACCTTC. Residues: CASSRGPGTYGYTF.

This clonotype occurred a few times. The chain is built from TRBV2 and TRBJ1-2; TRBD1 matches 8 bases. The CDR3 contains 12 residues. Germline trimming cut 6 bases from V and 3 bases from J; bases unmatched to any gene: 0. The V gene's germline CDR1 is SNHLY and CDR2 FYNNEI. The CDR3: CASRDRDYGYTF. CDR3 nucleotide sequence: TGTGCCAGCAGGGACAGGGACTATGGCTACACCTTC.

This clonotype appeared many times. As DNA, the CDR3 is TGTGCCAGCAGTTTGTCTTGGGACAGGGACGTCCGTGGCACCGGGGAGCTGTTTTTT. Its translation is CASSLSWDRDVRGTGELFF. The chain employs TRBV28 and TRBJ2-2, with TRBD1 matching over 9 bases. V was pared by 3 bases and J by 4 bases, with 15 bases of the junction left unmatched. Germline V lookup: CDR1 MDHEN, CDR2 SYDVKM. The CDR3 spans 19 residues.